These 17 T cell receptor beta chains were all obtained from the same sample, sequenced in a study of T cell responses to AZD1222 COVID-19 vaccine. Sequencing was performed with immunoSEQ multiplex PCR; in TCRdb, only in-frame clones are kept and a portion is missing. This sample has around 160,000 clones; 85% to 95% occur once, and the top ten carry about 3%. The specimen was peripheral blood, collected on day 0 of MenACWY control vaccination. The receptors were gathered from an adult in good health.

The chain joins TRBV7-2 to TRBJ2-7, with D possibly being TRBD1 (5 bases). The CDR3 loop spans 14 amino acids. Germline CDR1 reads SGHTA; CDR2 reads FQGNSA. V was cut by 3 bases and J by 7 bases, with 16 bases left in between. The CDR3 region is CASSLSQGLGEQYF. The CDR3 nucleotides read TGTGCCAGCAGCTTGTCCCAGGGTCTAGGGGAGCAGTACTTC.

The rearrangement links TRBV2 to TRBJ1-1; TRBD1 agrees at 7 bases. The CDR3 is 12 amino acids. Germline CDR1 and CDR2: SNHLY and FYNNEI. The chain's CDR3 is CAGVTGYTEAFF. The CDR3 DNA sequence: TGTGCGGGGGTGACAGGGTATACTGAAGCTTTCTTT.

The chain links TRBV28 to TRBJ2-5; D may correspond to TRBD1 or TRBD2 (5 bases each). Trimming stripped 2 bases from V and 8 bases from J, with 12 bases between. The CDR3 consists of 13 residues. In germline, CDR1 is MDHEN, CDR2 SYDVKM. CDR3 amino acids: CASSLVGEYTQYF. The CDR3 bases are TGTGCCAGCAGTTTAGTAGGGGAGTATACCCAGTACTTC.

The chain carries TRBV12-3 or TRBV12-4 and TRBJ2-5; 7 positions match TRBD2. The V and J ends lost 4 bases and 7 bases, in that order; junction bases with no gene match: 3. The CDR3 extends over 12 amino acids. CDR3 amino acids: CASSSPGGTQYF. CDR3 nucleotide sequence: TGTGCCAGCAGTTCCCCGGGGGGGACCCAGTACTTC.

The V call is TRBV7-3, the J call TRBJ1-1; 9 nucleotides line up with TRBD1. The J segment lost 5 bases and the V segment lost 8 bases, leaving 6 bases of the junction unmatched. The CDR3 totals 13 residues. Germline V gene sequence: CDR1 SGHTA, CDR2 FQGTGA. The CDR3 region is CASSQGAGTEAFF. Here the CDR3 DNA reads TGTGCCAGCTCACAGGGGGCAGGAACTGAAGCTTTCTTT.

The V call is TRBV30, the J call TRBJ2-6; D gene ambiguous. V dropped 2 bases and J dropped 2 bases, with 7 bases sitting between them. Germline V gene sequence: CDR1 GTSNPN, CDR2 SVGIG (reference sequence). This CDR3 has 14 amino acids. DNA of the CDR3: TGTGCCTGGAGTCTTCAAGCTGGGGCCAACGTCCTGACTTTC. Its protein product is CAWSLQAGANVLTF.

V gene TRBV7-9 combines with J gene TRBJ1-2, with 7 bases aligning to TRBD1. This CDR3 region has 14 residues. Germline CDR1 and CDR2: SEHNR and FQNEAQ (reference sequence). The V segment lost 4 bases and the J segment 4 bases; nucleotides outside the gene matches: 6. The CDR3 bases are TGTGCCAGCAGCTCCACAGGGGTTGCCTATGGCTACACCTTC. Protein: CASSSTGVAYGYTF.

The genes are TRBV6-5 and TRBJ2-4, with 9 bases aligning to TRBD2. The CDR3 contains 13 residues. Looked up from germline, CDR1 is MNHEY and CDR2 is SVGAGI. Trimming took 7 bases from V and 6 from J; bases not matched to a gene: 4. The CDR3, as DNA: TGTGCCAGCACAGCGGGGGGTGTAAACATTCAGTACTTC. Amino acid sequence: CASTAGGVNIQYF.

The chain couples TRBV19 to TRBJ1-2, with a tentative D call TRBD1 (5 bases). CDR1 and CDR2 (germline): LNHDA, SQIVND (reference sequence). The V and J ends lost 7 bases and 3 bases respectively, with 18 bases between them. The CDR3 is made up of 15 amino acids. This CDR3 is CASNIQRGKDYGYTF. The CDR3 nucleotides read TGTGCCAGTAATATTCAAAGGGGCAAGGACTATGGCTACACCTTC.

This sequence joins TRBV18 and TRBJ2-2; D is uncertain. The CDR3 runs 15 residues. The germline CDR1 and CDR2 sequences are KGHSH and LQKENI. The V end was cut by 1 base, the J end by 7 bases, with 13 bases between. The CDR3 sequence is CASSPRSRPGGELFF. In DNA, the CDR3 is TGTGCCAGCTCACCACGCTCGCGGCCGGGCGGGGAGCTGTTTTTT.

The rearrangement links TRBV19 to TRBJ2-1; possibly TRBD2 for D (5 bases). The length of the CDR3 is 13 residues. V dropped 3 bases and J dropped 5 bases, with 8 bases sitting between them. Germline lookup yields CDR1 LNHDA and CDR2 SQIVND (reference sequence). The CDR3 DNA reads TGTGCCAGTAGTATCTCGGAGGACAATGAGCAGTTCTTC. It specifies CASSISEDNEQFF.

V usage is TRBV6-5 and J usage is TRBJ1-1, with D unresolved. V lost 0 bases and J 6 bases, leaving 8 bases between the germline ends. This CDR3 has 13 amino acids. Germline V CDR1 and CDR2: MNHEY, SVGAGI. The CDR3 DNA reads TGTGCCAGCAGTTACTCCTTGGAGGCTGAAGCTTTCTTT. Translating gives CASSYSLEAEAFF.

CDR3 nucleotide sequence: TGTGCCAGCAGGCCGGGGGTCAAGCCCTACGAGCAGTACTTC. It codes for CASRPGVKPYEQYF. The chain combines TRBV5-8 with TRBJ2-7, with D perhaps matching TRBD2 (6 bases). The CDR3 is 14 amino acids. Germline CDR1 is SGHTS and CDR2 is YDEGEE. Trimming took off 5 bases at V and 2 bases at J, with 14 bases between the two ends.

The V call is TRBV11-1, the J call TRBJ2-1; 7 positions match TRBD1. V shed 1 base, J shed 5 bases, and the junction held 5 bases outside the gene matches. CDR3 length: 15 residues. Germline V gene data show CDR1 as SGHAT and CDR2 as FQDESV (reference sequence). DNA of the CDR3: TGTGCCAGCAGCTTAGGACAGGGCAATAACAATGAGCAGTTCTTC. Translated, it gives CASSLGQGNNNEQFF.

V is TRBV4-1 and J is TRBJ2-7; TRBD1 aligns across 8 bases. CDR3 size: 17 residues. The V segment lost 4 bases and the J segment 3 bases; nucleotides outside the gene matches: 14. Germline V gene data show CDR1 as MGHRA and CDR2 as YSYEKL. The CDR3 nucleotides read TGCGCCAGCAGCCGCGATTTAGGACAGGGAGACGGCTACGAGCAGTACTTC. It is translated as CASSRDLGQGDGYEQYF.

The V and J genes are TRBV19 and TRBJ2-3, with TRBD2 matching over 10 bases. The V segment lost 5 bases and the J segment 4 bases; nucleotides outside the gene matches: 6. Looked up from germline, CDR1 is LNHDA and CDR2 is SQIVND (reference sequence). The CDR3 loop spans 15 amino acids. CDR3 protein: CASSLGLAPPDTQYF. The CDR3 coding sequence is TGTGCCAGTAGTCTGGGACTAGCGCCCCCAGATACGCAGTATTTT.

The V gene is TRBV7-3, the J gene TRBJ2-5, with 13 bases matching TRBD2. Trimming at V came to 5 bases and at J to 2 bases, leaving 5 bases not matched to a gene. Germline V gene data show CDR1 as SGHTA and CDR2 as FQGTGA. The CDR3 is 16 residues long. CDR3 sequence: CASSPLAGGLQETQYF. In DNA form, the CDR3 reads TGTGCCAGCAGCCCACTAGCGGGGGGGCTACAAGAGACCCAGTACTTC.